The clone carrying this T cell receptor beta chain was seen more than once but under ten times. The target antigen is unknown. The CDR3 length is 15 residues. Trimming removed 4 bases at V and 0 bases at J, with 12 bases between. Germline V gene sequence: CDR1 LGHNA, CDR2 YSLEER. Unique molecular identifiers were built into the TCRbeta library. MiXCR, applied by TCRdb to the PCR reads, yields one record per CDR3 protein. The sample holds over 100,000 distinct CDR3 sequences, about 7.5% seen once. This sample stems from a study of T-cell reconstitution after alpha-beta-depleted transplantation in children. Study outcomes and limitations: Several hundred rapidly expanded clones from non-depleted graft cells reportedly supplied alpha-beta T cells about two months post-transplant. T-cell counts and diversity at one year following transplant were attributed mainly to newly produced T cells. Certain patients had high TCRbeta diversity at day 60, and it came from recipient T cells and thymic progenitors that survived.

This sample comprised PBMCs, obtained before TCRalphabeta/CD19-depleted stem cell transplant. The J gene is TRBJ1-1, the V gene TRBV4-3; D gene uncertain. This clonotype originated in a boy between 2 and 10 years old with acute lymphoblastic leukemia, due to receive a stem cell transplant. The CDR3 protein is CASSPSSGMNTEAFF. DNA of the CDR3: TGCGCCAGCAGCCCGTCATCCGGTATGAACACTGAAGCTTTCTTT.